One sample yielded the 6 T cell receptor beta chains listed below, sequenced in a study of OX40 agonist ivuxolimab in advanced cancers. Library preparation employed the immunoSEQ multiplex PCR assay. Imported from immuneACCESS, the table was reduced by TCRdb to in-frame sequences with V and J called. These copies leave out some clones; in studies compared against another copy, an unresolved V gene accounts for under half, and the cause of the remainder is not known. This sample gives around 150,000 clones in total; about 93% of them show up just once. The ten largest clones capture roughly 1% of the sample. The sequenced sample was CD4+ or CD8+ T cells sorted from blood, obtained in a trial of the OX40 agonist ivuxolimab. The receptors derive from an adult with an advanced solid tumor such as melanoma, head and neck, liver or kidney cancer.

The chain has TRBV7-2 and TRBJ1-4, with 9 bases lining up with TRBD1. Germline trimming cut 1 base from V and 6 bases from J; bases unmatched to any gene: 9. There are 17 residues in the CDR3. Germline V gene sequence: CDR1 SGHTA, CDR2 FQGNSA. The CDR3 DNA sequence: TGTGCCAGCAGCTTAGTTCTACGGGGGACAGGGTATGAAAAACTGTTTTTT. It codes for CASSLVLRGTGYEKLFF. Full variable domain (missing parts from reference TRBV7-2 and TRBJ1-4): GAGVSQSPSNKVTEKGKDVELRCDPISGHTALYWYRQSLGQGLEFLIYFQGNSAPDKSGLPSDRFSAERTGGSVSTLTIQRTQQEDSAVYLCASSLVLRGTGYEKLFFGSGTQLSVL.

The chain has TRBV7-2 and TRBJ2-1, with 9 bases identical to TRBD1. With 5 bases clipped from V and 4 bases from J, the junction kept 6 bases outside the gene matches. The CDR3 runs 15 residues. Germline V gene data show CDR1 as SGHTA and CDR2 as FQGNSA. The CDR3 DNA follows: TGTGCCAGCAGCATTGACAGGGGGGTGTACAATGAGCAGTTCTTC. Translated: CASSIDRGVYNEQFF.

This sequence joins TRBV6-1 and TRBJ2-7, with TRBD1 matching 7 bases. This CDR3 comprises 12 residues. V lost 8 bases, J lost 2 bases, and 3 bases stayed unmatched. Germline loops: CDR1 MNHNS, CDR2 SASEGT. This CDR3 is CASRDRAYEQYF. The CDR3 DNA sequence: TGTGCCAGCCGGGACAGAGCCTACGAGCAGTACTTC.

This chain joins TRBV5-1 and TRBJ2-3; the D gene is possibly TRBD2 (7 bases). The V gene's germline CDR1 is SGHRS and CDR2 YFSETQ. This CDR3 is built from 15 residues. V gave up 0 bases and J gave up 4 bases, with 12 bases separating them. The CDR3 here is CASSLVYGGPDTQYF. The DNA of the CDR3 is TGCGCCAGCAGCTTGGTTTACGGGGGGCCAGATACGCAGTATTTT.

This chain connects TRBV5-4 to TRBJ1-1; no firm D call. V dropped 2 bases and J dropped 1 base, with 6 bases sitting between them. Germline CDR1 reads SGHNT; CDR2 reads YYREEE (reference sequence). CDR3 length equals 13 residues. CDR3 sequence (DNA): TGTGCCAGCAGCTTTGCAGAGAACACTGAAGCTTTCTTT. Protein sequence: CASSFAENTEAFF.

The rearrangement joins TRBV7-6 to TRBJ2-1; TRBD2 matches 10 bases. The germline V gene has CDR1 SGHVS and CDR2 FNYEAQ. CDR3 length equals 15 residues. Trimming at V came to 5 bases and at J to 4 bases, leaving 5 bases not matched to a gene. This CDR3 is CASSPLAGEYNEQFF. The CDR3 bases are TGTGCCAGCAGCCCTCTAGCGGGGGAGTACAATGAGCAGTTCTTC. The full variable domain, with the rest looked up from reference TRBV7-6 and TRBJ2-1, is GAGVSQSPRYKVTKRGQDVALRCDPISGHVSLYWYRQALGQGPEFLTYFNYEAQQDKSGLPNDRFSAERPEGSISTLTIQRTEQRDSAMYRCASSPLAGEYNEQFFGPGTRLTVL.